This TCR beta chain was recovered during a study of shared clonotypes between healthy human individuals. Broader study findings: Shared clonotypes: about 5.3% naive CD4, under 4% naive CD8, about 2.4% memory CD4, 0.4% memory CD8.

CDR3 length equals 14 residues. Trimming took 3 bases from V and 4 from J; bases not matched to a gene: 3. Germline CDR1 reads LNHDA; CDR2 reads SQIVND (reference sequence). Comment on this clone: What it recognizes is unknown.

Repertoires were generated with immunoSEQ multiplex PCR, while TCRdb's copy carries only in-frame clones and drops some. The sample consists of 1.5 million to 1.9 million clones, 95% to 99% of them appearing once. The sample comprised naive CD4+ T cells sorted from blood. As for subset: CD45RA+ positively selected. V is TRBV19 and J is TRBJ2-7, with 10 positions matching TRBD1. The clonotype was recovered from a man under 40 in good health. The CDR3 sequence: CASSIRQGAYEQYF. The CDR3 DNA sequence: TGTGCCAGTAGTATCCGACAGGGGGCTTACGAGCAGTACTTC.